A selection of T cell receptor beta chains follows, all from one sample in a study of blood T cell repertoires in COVID-19. Only in-frame clones appear in the TCRdb table, and some are missing; sequencing was by immunoSEQ multiplex PCR. The table shows 70,000 to 95,000 clones, with around 92% occurring only once. The sample was peripheral blood. These receptors came from a man between 45 and 60 years old with COVID-19, enrolled during active disease. Each CDR3 is given with its conserved first and last residue. The order of the fields is V gene, J gene, D gene, CDR3 protein. D genes are given only for firm matches.

>TRBV4-3|TRBJ2-7|TRBD1
CASSKGTGGYEQYF
>TRBV14|TRBJ1-1|.
CASSQLGEGNTEAFF
>TRBV4-2|TRBJ2-2|TRBD2
CASSPGSASGGLHTGELFF
>TRBV5-1|TRBJ1-5|TRBD1
CASRPGQGNQPQHF
>TRBV27|TRBJ1-6|.
CASSLRQGGSPLHF
>TRBV29-1|TRBJ2-7|TRBD2
CSVGQQLSGGQYF
>TRBV9|TRBJ2-5|.
CASSVGGAAQETQYF
>TRBV29-1|TRBJ1-1|.
CSVEGGDTEAFF
>TRBV19|TRBJ2-2|.
CASSILTGELFF
>TRBV12-3/TRBV12-4|TRBJ1-6|.
CASSFTGNSPLHF
>TRBV29-1|TRBJ2-7|.
CSVVEGPYEQYF
>TRBV27|TRBJ1-5|.
CASSLSGTFQPQHF
>TRBV4-1|TRBJ1-2|.
CASSQDGQENGYTF
>TRBV5-1|TRBJ1-1|.
CASSLEGARNTEAFF
>TRBV4-3|TRBJ1-6|.
CASSQDSGVSSPLHF
>TRBV6-5|TRBJ2-2|TRBD2
CASDRGRNTGELFF
>TRBV6-5|TRBJ1-6|TRBD1
CASRNPTGGNSPLHF
>TRBV30|TRBJ1-5|.
CAWSITGRQPQHF
>TRBV27|TRBJ1-4|.
CASGELGRNEKLFF
>TRBV11-2|TRBJ1-4|.
CASSFAGKLFF
>TRBV19|TRBJ1-1|.
CASSGDNEAFF
>TRBV19|TRBJ1-5|.
CASSIERGFNQPQHF
>TRBV21-1|TRBJ2-5|.
CASSKGGGQETQYF
>TRBV7-9|TRBJ1-2|.
CASSPGGGINLDGYTF
>TRBV3-1/TRBV3-2|TRBJ2-7|.
CASYGGSGEQYF
>TRBV6-2/TRBV6-3|TRBJ1-4|.
CASSYSIGATNEKLFF
>TRBV7-9|TRBJ1-5|TRBD1
CASSQGTGNQPQHF
>TRBV30|TRBJ2-3|TRBD2
CAWTRYWTSGGAASDTQYF
>TRBV12-3/TRBV12-4|TRBJ2-2|.
CASSGKGGELFF
>TRBV11-2|TRBJ1-4|.
CASSFGQPTAGEKLFF
>TRBV3-1/TRBV3-2|TRBJ1-2|TRBD1
CASSQGGQGDYGYTF
>TRBV11-2|TRBJ2-1|TRBD2
CASSASGGYDEQFF
>TRBV28|TRBJ2-7|.
CASSLNGGEQYF
>TRBV18|TRBJ1-2|.
CASSPLEGSSGYTF
>TRBV6-1|TRBJ1-4|.
CASSGPSGGTHEKLFF
>TRBV7-2|TRBJ1-2|.
CASSLWKPRDYGYTF
>TRBV9|TRBJ1-5|.
CASSVDGGSNQPQHF
>TRBV28|TRBJ1-2|.
CASSLRSSDYGYTF
>TRBV10-2|TRBJ1-5|TRBD1
CASSATTGVGQPQHF
>TRBV10-1|TRBJ2-5|TRBD2
CASTRAGLAGGSETQYF
>TRBV2|TRBJ1-4|.
CASKSTQVNEKLFF
>TRBV11-3|TRBJ2-7|.
CASSPNRGRTYEQYF
>TRBV6-5|TRBJ1-2|.
CASRRDNGDYGYTF
>TRBV27|TRBJ2-7|.
CASSLTGPGYEQYF
>TRBV6-5|TRBJ2-7|.
CASSYSPVQGSYEQYF
>TRBV2|TRBJ1-2|.
CASNPQGPQGYTF
>TRBV5-1|TRBJ2-1|.
CASSLVAGSSYNEQFF
>TRBV28|TRBJ2-2|TRBD2
CAVRGGPGELFF
>TRBV13|TRBJ2-5|.
CASSYRDTSRQETQYF
>TRBV3-1/TRBV3-2|TRBJ1-5|.
CASSQGGVFNQPQHF
>TRBV12-3/TRBV12-4|TRBJ1-1|.
CASSRRREGAFF
>TRBV6-5|TRBJ1-2|.
CASRYDRTRSYGYTF
>TRBV7-2|TRBJ1-4|.
CASSLGLRNEKLFF
>TRBV27|TRBJ1-2|.
CASSPRRGYGYTF
>TRBV10-2|TRBJ2-7|.
CASTGAYEQYF
>TRBV6-5|TRBJ1-2|.
CASILNAEGISYTF
>TRBV3-1/TRBV3-2|TRBJ1-3|.
CASSQVFLSGNTIYF